This T cell receptor (beta chain) was identified in a study of T cells in Graves' hyperthyroidism and ophthalmopathy. Hyperthyroidism patients were newly diagnosed, had disease duration under 2 months, and were aged 18 to 65 years. Amplification targeted TCR beta CDR3 regions from RNA transcripts. A first-round RT-PCR of the TCR CDR3 used the HTBI primer set. TCRdb passed the multiplex PCR reads through MiXCR, listing each CDR3 protein once. The table lists 650,000 to 850,000 distinct CDR3 sequences, about 17% of them singletons. Overall study findings and caveats: The model forecast ophthalmopathy, anticipating it by a median around 6.5 months before onset.

Only a few counts were recorded for this clonotype. Antigen: not known. Germline and junction disagree at one end, which may indicate a read error. Sequencing input: blood. The TCR originated in a woman between 45 and 60 years old with Graves' hyperthyroidism that later progressed to Graves' ophthalmopathy.

The CDR3 DNA reads TGCAATGCTAGTGAAGTCACAGATACGCAGTATTTT. Translated, it gives CNASEVTDTQYF. The chain couples TRBV20-1 to TRBJ2-3, with unresolved D. CDR1 and CDR2 from the germline V gene are DFQATT and SNEGSKA (reference sequence). The CDR3 is 12 amino acids.